This T cell receptor (beta chain) is drawn from a study of CD8+CD57+ T cells in acquired aplastic anemia. The TCR beta profiling, which covered VDJ combination and CDR3 sequence, was carried out using genomic DNA as the template. TCRdb passed the reads through MiXCR, listing each CDR3 protein once. The sample lists around 170,000 distinct CDR3 sequences, 50% to 75% occurring once. As regards this clonotype: Its antigen remains unknown.

The study's findings and limits: Sharing between patients and controls was observed for twenty-nine CD8+ CDR3 sequences.

Germline CDR1 and CDR2: SGDLS and YYNGEE. The V gene end was trimmed by 3 bases and the J gene end by 4 bases; junction bases not matched to a gene: 6. The CDR3 has 15 residues. This receptor was obtained from a human donor in good health. This chain joins TRBV9 and TRBJ1-1; TRBD1 matches at 10 bases. The sample consisted of sorted CD4+, CD8+, or CD8+CD57+ T cells (not recorded which) from PBMCs. The CDR3 is CASSGGTGDFTEAFF. The CDR3 DNA sequence: TGTGCCAGCAGCGGAGGGACAGGGGATTTCACTGAAGCTTTCTTT.